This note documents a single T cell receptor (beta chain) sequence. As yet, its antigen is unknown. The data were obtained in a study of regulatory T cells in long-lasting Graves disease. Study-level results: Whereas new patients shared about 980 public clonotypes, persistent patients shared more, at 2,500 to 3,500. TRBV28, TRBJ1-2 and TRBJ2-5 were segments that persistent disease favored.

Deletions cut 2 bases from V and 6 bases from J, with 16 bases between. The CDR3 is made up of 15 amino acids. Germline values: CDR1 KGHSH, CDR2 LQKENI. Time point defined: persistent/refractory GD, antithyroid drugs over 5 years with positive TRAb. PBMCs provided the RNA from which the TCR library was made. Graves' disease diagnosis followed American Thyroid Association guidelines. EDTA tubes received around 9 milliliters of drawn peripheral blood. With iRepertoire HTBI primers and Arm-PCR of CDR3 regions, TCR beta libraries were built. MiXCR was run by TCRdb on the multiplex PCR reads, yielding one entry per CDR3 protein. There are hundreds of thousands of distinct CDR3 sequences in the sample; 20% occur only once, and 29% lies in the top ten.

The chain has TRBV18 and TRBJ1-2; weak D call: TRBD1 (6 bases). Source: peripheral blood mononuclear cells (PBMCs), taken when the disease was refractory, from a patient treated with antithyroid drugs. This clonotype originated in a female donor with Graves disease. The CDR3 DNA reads TGTGCCAGCTCACCAACCCAGGGGTTCTGGCATGGCTACACCTTC. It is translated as CASSPTQGFWHGYTF.